This T cell receptor (beta chain) is drawn from a study of blood T cell repertoires in COVID-19. Profiled with immunoSEQ multiplex PCR; TCRdb holds only in-frame clones, not every one. The sample carries about 250,000 clones, 85% to 90% recorded once. CDR3 length: 11 amino acids. Germline V gene data show CDR1 as KGHDR and CDR2 as SFDVKD. V lost 9 bases, J lost 3 bases, and 5 bases lay in between. This receptor was obtained from a man aged 18-30 years who had recovered from COVID-19. Source material: PBMCs or T cells enriched from blood (not recorded which). V gene TRBV24-1 combines with J gene TRBJ2-1; D is ambiguous. The CDR3 DNA follows: TGTGCCACCGAACTCTACAATGAGCAGTTCTTC. Amino acid sequence: CATELYNEQFF.